The source of this T cell receptor beta chain is a study of T cells after yellow fever vaccination. The overall study: Researchers used SMART-Seq v4 Ultra Low Input to prepare fractions that had low cell numbers. General study findings and limits: Post-booster samples contained most primary-vaccination clones (approximately 96% CD4, about 90% CD8). Though weaker, the secondary response peaked faster, on day 5 versus 15.

In this sample, this clonotype turned up a few times. TCRdb re-called the 5' RACE reads with MiXCR, one entry per CDR3 protein. The sample shows more than 65,000 distinct CDR3 sequences, 10% to 15% of them seen only once. V was cut by 2 bases and J by 0 bases, with 5 bases left in between. Germline CDR1 is MNHEY and CDR2 is SVGAGI. This CDR3 spans 14 amino acids. This receptor was obtained from a man aged 18 to 35 who received the YFV17D yellow fever vaccine. The sample here was CD8+ T cells not binding an NS4B(214-222) dextramer, sorted from PBMCs, taken approximately 22 days after the first yellow fever vaccination. This sequence joins TRBV6-5 and TRBJ2-1; no reliable D call. As DNA, the CDR3 is TGTGCCAGCAGTTACGGCAGCTCCTACAATGAGCAGTTCTTC. This codes for CASSYGSSYNEQFF.